This T cell receptor beta chain comes out of a study of blood T cell repertoires in COVID-19. For the study at large: Collection of acute and convalescent COVID-19 samples took place in the United States, Italy and Spain.

The table came from immunoSEQ multiplex PCR; TCRdb's copy has only in-frame clones and leaves some out. The table has some 190,000 clones, roughly 83% seen once; the top ten hold 5% to 7%. Living in roughly 23 US areas, the participants were between about 18 and 100 years of age. Donors were grouped by their self-reported clinical history. Per the germline V gene, CDR1 is LGHDT and CDR2 is YNNKEL (reference sequence). The CDR3 is 13 amino acids. The V end lost 3 bases, the J end lost 15 bases, and 18 bases lay between the germline ends. The chain carries TRBV3-1 (or the pseudogene TRBV3-2) and TRBJ2-1; D uncertain. This TCR derives from a man aged 40-55 years with acute COVID-19. The sequenced sample consisted of PBMCs or T cells enriched from blood (not recorded which). This CDR3 reads CASSHPLEEKWFF. The CDR3 DNA is TGTGCCAGCAGCCACCCCCTAGAGGAAAAGTGGTTCTTC.